This T cell receptor (beta chain) originates from a study of blood T cells in healthy people across ages. Study-wide results and limits: There were more naive CD4+ cells and higher diversity in long-lived donors than in aged donors. Unsorted PBMCs ruled out conclusive naive versus antigen-experienced comparison. Shifts in expanded clonotypes may have been confounded by donor CMV status, which was unknown.

This clonotype occurred a few times. Its antigen is currently unknown. The CDR3 is made up of 14 amino acids. Trimming took 8 bases from V and 4 from J, leaving 17 bases between them. Primers used in a second PCR of about 7 to 11 cycles were a sample-barcoded 5' primer and a J-beta primer mix. MiXCR, run by TCRdb on the 5' RACE reads, gives a single entry per CDR3 protein. The sample shows more than 650,000 distinct CDR3 sequences, approximately 22% of them seen only once. The sequence was obtained from a man between 65 and 85 years old in good health. The sequenced material came from blood. The rearrangement joins TRBV12-3 or TRBV12-4 to TRBJ1-1; the D gene is possibly TRBD1 (5 bases). The CDR3 nucleotides read TGTGCCAGCCGGTGGCAGGGTGGTAGCACTGAAGCTTTCTTT. Translation gives CASRWQGGSTEAFF.